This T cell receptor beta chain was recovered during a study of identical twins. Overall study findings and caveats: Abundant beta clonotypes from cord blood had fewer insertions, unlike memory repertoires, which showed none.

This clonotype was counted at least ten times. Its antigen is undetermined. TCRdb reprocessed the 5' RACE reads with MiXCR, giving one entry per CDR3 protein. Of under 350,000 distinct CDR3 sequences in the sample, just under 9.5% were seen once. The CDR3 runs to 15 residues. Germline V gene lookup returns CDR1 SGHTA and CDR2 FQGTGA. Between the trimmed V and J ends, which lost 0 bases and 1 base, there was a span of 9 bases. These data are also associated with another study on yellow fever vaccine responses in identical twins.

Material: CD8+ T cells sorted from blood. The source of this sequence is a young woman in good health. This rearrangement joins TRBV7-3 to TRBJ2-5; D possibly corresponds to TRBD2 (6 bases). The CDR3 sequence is CASSLTSGTQETQYF. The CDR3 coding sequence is TGTGCCAGCAGCTTAACTAGCGGTACCCAAGAGACCCAGTACTTC. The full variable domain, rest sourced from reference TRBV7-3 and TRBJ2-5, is GAGVSQTPSNKVTEKGKYVELRCDPISGHTALYWYRQSLGQGPEFLIYFQGTGAADDSGLPNDRFFAVRPEGSVSTLKIQRTERGDSAVYLCASSLTSGTQETQYFGPGTRLLVL.